Listed here are 21 T cell receptor beta chains from one sample, sequenced in a study of blood T cell repertoires in COVID-19 (dated by TCRdb to the early 2020s). Libraries were made using the immunoSEQ multiplex PCR assay. The clones in this table, taken by TCRdb from immuneACCESS, are in-frame only. Not every clone is retained; where verified, under half of the shortfall comes from an unresolved V gene, and the cause of the rest is unknown. Here the sample has about 350,000 clones; almost 90% occur a single time. The ten largest clonotypes hold under 1.2% of the sample. The specimen was PBMCs or T cells enriched from blood (not recorded which). The receptors derive from a woman in her 30s who had been exposed to COVID-19.

The rearrangement uses TRBV4-1 and TRBJ2-1, with 10 nucleotides matching TRBD2. This CDR3 has 15 residues. V lost 0 bases and J lost 15; bases outside the gene matches: 11. The V gene's germline CDR1 is MGHRA and CDR2 YSYEKL. The CDR3 coding sequence is TGCGCCAGCAGCCAAGATCCCCTAGCGGGAGTTCGTTGGTTCTTC. Its translation: CASSQDPLAGVRWFF.

The genes are TRBV5-1 and TRBJ2-3; D perhaps matches TRBD1 (6 bases). Germline V gene lookup returns CDR1 SGHRS and CDR2 YFSETQ. V lost 3 bases, J lost 2 bases, and 10 bases lay in between. The CDR3 totals 14 residues. DNA for the CDR3: TGCGCCAGCAGCTCACAGGGTAACACAGATACGCAGTATTTT. Translating it yields CASSSQGNTDTQYF. Variable domain in full (rest from reference TRBV5-1 and TRBJ2-3): KAGVTQTPRYLIKTRGQQVTLSCSPISGHRSVSWYQQTPGQGLQFLFEYFSETQRNKGNFPGRFSGRQFSNSRSEMNVSTLELGDSALYLCASSSQGNTDTQYFGPGTRLTVL.

This chain uses TRBV28 with TRBJ2-7; 8 positions agree with TRBD1. The V and J ends lost 4 bases and 3 bases, in that order; junction bases with no gene match: 5. CDR3 size: 14 residues. CDR1 is MDHEN and CDR2 is SYDVKM in the germline V gene. The CDR3, as DNA: TGTGCCAGCAGTTCCCGGACAGGGTTCTACGAGCAGTACTTC. Residues: CASSSRTGFYEQYF.

The chain employs TRBV28 and TRBJ1-4; D is unresolved. Germline V gives CDR1 MDHEN, CDR2 SYDVKM. Trimming removed 6 bases at V and 7 bases at J, with 9 bases between. This CDR3 comprises 12 residues. The CDR3 DNA follows: TGTGCCAGCAGCTCCTGGAGTGAAAAACTGTTTTTT. The encoded protein is CASSSWSEKLFF.

This chain links TRBV5-1 with TRBJ1-2; D unclear. This CDR3 has 14 amino acids. Looked up from germline, CDR1 is SGHRS and CDR2 is YFSETQ. The ends were cut back, 0 bases at V and 4 bases at J, with 10 bases in the middle. CDR3 sequence reads: CASSLGPSGYGYTF. Here the CDR3 DNA reads TGCGCCAGCAGCTTGGGGCCTAGCGGCTATGGCTACACCTTC. The full variable domain, with the rest looked up from reference TRBV5-1 and TRBJ1-2, is KAGVTQTPRYLIKTRGQQVTLSCSPISGHRSVSWYQQTPGQGLQFLFEYFSETQRNKGNFPGRFSGRQFSNSRSEMNVSTLELGDSALYLCASSLGPSGYGYTFGSGTRLTVV.

The chain links TRBV5-4 to TRBJ2-2, with 9 bases fitting TRBD2. There are 16 residues in the CDR3. From germline, CDR1 is SGHNT and CDR2 YYREEE (reference sequence). Trimming took 4 bases from V and 9 from J; bases not matched to a gene: 13. This chain's CDR3 is CASSVSSGADVRELFF. The DNA of the CDR3 is TGTGCCAGCAGCGTATCTAGCGGGGCGGATGTGAGGGAGCTGTTTTTT.

The V and J genes are TRBV6-1 and TRBJ2-1, with TRBD1 matching over 9 bases. Germline CDR1 MNHNS, CDR2 SASEGT. The CDR3 runs to 18 residues. With 4 bases clipped from V and 0 bases from J, the junction kept 10 bases outside the gene matches. The CDR3 protein is CASSATGGRTVSYNEQFF. The DNA for the CDR3 is TGTGCCAGCAGTGCGACAGGGGGTAGGACGGTCTCCTACAATGAGCAGTTCTTC.

This sequence joins TRBV7-9 and TRBJ1-2; TRBD1 aligns across 9 bases. CDR3 length equals 14 residues. J lost 8 bases, V lost 1 base, and 5 bases had no gene match. Germline lookup yields CDR1 SEHNR and CDR2 FQNEAQ (reference sequence). CDR3 sequence reads: CASSLEGTGGGYTF. CDR3 nucleotide sequence: TGTGCCAGCAGCTTAGAAGGCACAGGGGGCGGCTACACCTTC.

The rearrangement joins TRBV18 to TRBJ2-5; 8 nucleotides align to TRBD2. V shed 3 bases, J shed 6 bases, and the junction held 6 bases outside the gene matches. CDR3 length: 14 residues. Germline loops: CDR1 KGHSH, CDR2 LQKENI. As DNA, the CDR3 is TGTGCCAGCTCACCCGCGGGGGGTTGGAAGACCCAGTACTTC. Protein: CASSPAGGWKTQYF.

The genes are TRBV9 and TRBJ2-1; 7 bases are a match to TRBD1. CDR1 and CDR2 from the germline V gene are SGDLS and YYNGEE. This CDR3 is built from 16 residues. The V gene end was trimmed by 0 bases and the J gene end by 1 base; junction bases not matched to a gene: 4. CDR3 region: CASSVAKGQSYNEQFF. The CDR3 region has the DNA TGTGCCAGCAGCGTAGCGAAGGGACAGTCCTACAATGAGCAGTTCTTC.

V usage is TRBV19 and J usage is TRBJ1-5; D call uncertain. With 5 bases removed from V and 11 bases from J, the gap between germline ends came to 16 bases. Per the germline V gene, CDR1 is LNHDA and CDR2 is SQIVND (reference sequence). The CDR3 spans 13 residues. In nucleotides, the CDR3 is TGTGCCAGTAGTTTAACCCGGCAGGCGACCCAGCATTTT. This codes for CASSLTRQATQHF.

This clone was detected only a few times. The chain carries TRBV11-2 and TRBJ2-1; the match to TRBD2 covers 9 bases. The CDR3 totals 16 residues. Germline assignment: CDR1 SGHAT and CDR2 FQNNGV. The J segment lost 2 bases and the V segment lost 3 bases, leaving 5 bases of the junction unmatched. This CDR3 reads CASSLGLAMPYNEQFF. The CDR3 coding sequence is TGTGCCAGCAGCTTGGGACTAGCAATGCCCTACAATGAGCAGTTCTTC.

The chain joins TRBV5-1 to TRBJ1-1; a possible D gene is TRBD1 (6 bases). Between the trimmed V and J ends, which lost 4 bases and 4 bases, there was a span of 11 bases. Germline values: CDR1 SGHRS, CDR2 YFSETQ. This CDR3 contains 13 residues. In nucleotides, the CDR3 is TGCGCCAGCAGCAGACAGGAGGCCACTGAAGCTTTCTTT. As protein: CASSRQEATEAFF.

The rearrangement joins TRBV7-9 to TRBJ2-5, with TRBD2 matching over 9 bases. V was pared by 8 bases and J by 1 base, with 5 bases of the junction left unmatched. This CDR3 has 14 amino acids. CDR1 is SEHNR and CDR2 is FQNEAQ in the germline V gene (reference sequence). DNA for the CDR3: TGTGCCAGCGGGTATAGCGGGAGCCAAGAGACCCAGTACTTC. Translated: CASGYSGSQETQYF.

This clone has a single count. The CDR3: CASSVEGGTEAFF. CDR3 nucleotide sequence: TGTGCCAGCAGCGTAGAGGGAGGGACTGAAGCTTTCTTT. J is TRBJ1-1 and V is TRBV9; no firm D call. Germline values: CDR1 SGDLS, CDR2 YYNGEE. The CDR3 is made up of 13 amino acids. V was cut by 0 bases and J by 5 bases, with 8 bases left in between.

J is TRBJ2-3 and V is TRBV11-3, with 8 bases fitting TRBD2. V trimming: 1 base; J trimming: 5 bases; junction bases outside the gene matches: 11. The CDR3 is 17 residues long. Germline CDR1 is SGHNT and CDR2 is YENEEA. In DNA form, the CDR3 reads TGTGCCAGCAGCTTAGGACGTAGTTGGCTAGCGGGAGATACGCAGTATTTT. This codes for CASSLGRSWLAGDTQYF.

V usage is TRBV28 and J usage is TRBJ1-2, with TRBD1 matching over 9 bases. The CDR3 covers 17 residues. The germline gives CDR1 MDHEN, CDR2 SYDVKM. V dropped 4 bases and J dropped 4; count of bases not matched to a gene: 13. The CDR3 reads CASSSENRGLFRYGYTF. As DNA, the CDR3 is TGTGCCAGCAGTTCGGAGAACAGGGGGCTATTTCGCTATGGCTACACCTTC.

The V call is TRBV24-1, the J call TRBJ2-1; the match to TRBD2 covers 11 bases. The CDR3 spans 17 residues. V shed 5 bases and J 5 bases; nucleotides not matched to a gene: 10. Germline V gene data show CDR1 as KGHDR and CDR2 as SFDVKD. Written as DNA, the CDR3 is TGTGCCACCAGTGCCGTAGGACTAGCGGGTAAGGACAATGAGCAGTTCTTC. It is translated as CATSAVGLAGKDNEQFF.

The CDR3 here is CASSLEGDTEAFF. Written as DNA, the CDR3 is TGTGCCAGCAGCTTAGAGGGGGACACTGAAGCTTTCTTT. The chain recombines TRBV6-5 with TRBJ1-1; D perhaps matches TRBD1 (6 bases). V dropped 6 bases and J dropped 3 bases, with 11 bases sitting between them. Per the germline V gene, CDR1 is MNHEY and CDR2 is SVGAGI. CDR3 size: 13 residues.

The V gene is TRBV30, the J gene TRBJ1-1; the D gene is possibly TRBD1 (5 bases). The CDR3 is made up of 13 amino acids. Trimming shortened V by 4 bases and J by 7 bases, and 16 bases separated the two germline ends. In germline, CDR1 is GTSNPN, CDR2 SVGIG (reference sequence). CDR3 region: CAWNTGGGLEAFF. CDR3 DNA sequence: TGTGCCTGGAACACGGGGGGAGGGCTTGAAGCTTTCTTT.

The chain uses TRBV27 and TRBJ2-4; 7 bases align to TRBD2. Unmatched junction bases numbered 8, after V lost 8 bases and J lost 1 base. The CDR3 covers 15 residues. The V gene's germline CDR1 is MNHEY and CDR2 SMNVEV (reference sequence). For the CDR3, the DNA is TGTGCCAGCTCTGGGGCTAGCGGCGCCAAAAACATTCAGTACTTC. Translation: CASSGASGAKNIQYF.